Listed below are T cell receptor beta chains from one sample, sequenced in a study of cytomegalovirus exposure and HLA in healthy donors. Sequenced by immunoSEQ multiplex PCR; TCRdb stores in-frame clones only, minus some. The profile shows about 180,000 clones, 85% of them singletons. Specimen: PBMCs. The receptors originated from a man younger than 35 in good health and CMV-seropositive. Both conserved end residues are part of each CDR3. The order of the fields is D gene, V gene, J gene, clone size, CDR3 protein, CDR3 DNA. D genes are given only for firm matches. Size is omitted from some rows. Given values are once, few, many or a class for expanded clones.

.	TRBV11-3	TRBJ2-5	.	CASSLVPPFTAGETQYF	TGTGCCAGCAGCTTAGTCCCGCCTTTTACGGCGGGGGAGACCCAGTACTTC
.	TRBV4-1	TRBJ1-1	.	CASSQDNGRIYPEAFF	TGCGCCAGCAGCCAAGATAACGGCAGGATCTACCCTGAAGCTTTCTTT
.	TRBV7-6	TRBJ1-4	.	CASSLAPPEKLFF	TGTGCCAGCAGCTTAGCCCCTCCTGAAAAACTGTTTTTT
TRBD1	TRBV28	TRBJ1-6	once	CASSSRPLRDRGKNSPLHF	TGTGCCAGCAGTTCACGCCCTCTCCGGGACAGGGGAAAGAATTCACCCCTCCACTTT
.	TRBV29-1	TRBJ1-4	.	CSAGHAGREKLFF	TGCAGCGCTGGGCACGCCGGGAGGGAAAAACTGTTTTTT
.	TRBV11-2	TRBJ2-7	.	CASSLSEGTGRNEQYF	TGTGCCAGCAGCTTATCGGAAGGCACAGGGCGGAACGAGCAGTACTTC
TRBD2	TRBV5-6	TRBJ2-7	.	CASSRGGLAGDGSSYEQYF	TGTGCCAGCAGCCGAGGGGGACTAGCGGGAGATGGAAGCTCCTACGAGCAGTACTTC
TRBD1	TRBV4-1	TRBJ1-1	few	CASSQDWDRGEAFF	TGCGCCAGCAGCCAAGATTGGGACAGGGGTGAAGCTTTCTTT
.	TRBV19	TRBJ1-5	once	CASNRKGFNQPQHF	TGTGCCAGTAACCGAAAGGGGTTTAATCAGCCCCAGCATTTT
.	TRBV9	TRBJ2-3	.	CASSGTETGTDTQYF	TGTGCCAGCAGCGGGACCGAAACGGGGACAGATACGCAGTATTTT
.	TRBV19	TRBJ1-4	.	CASSTTVANEKLFF	TGTGCCAGTAGTACAACGGTTGCGAATGAAAAACTGTTTTTT
TRBD2	TRBV5-1	TRBJ2-7	.	CASSLGETSGEYF	TGCGCCAGCAGCTTGGGGGAGACTAGCGGGGAGTACTTC
.	TRBV27	TRBJ1-4	.	CASSYSYNEKLFF	TGTGCCAGCAGTTACAGCTACAATGAAAAACTGTTTTTT